What follows are 25 T cell receptor beta chains derived from one specimen sequenced in a study of blood T cell repertoires in COVID-19. The protocol was immunoSEQ multiplex PCR, while the TCRdb copy is restricted to in-frame clones and leaves out a portion. The top ten hold roughly a sixth of the sample, which has about 190,000 clones, around three quarters seen once. Sequenced: peripheral blood. These receptors all come from a man aged 55 to 69 with active or convalescent COVID-19.

The chain links TRBV19 to TRBJ2-2, with D possibly TRBD2 on 6 matching bases. Germline CDR1 and CDR2: LNHDA and SQIVND (reference sequence). The CDR3 contains 13 residues. Deletions cut 6 bases from V and 7 bases from J, with 12 bases between. DNA of the CDR3: TGTGCCAGTAGCGGGAGTATCATCGGGGAGCTGTTTTTT. Protein: CASSGSIIGELFF.

This rearrangement joins TRBV7-2 to TRBJ2-3, with D possibly matching TRBD2 (6 bases). V lost 3 bases, J lost 4 bases, and 14 bases lay in between. Germline-derived CDR1 and CDR2 are SGHTA and FQGNSA. The CDR3 runs 15 residues. CDR3 nucleotides: TGTGCCAGCAGCTTTGACGGGAGTAGGGCAGATACGCAGTATTTT. Its protein product is CASSFDGSRADTQYF.

The CDR3 reads CASSLQRESRAQYF. The CDR3 bases are TGTGCCAGCAGTTTACAGCGGGAGTCCCGGGCCCAGTACTTC. V gene TRBV28 combines with J gene TRBJ2-5; 8 bases are a match to TRBD2. Unmatched junction bases numbered 8, after V lost 2 bases and J lost 9 bases. This CDR3 has 14 residues. Germline CDR1 reads MDHEN; CDR2 reads SYDVKM.

The chain links TRBV6-6 to TRBJ1-1; D remains unclear. There are 14 residues in the CDR3. Germline V gene data show CDR1 as MNHNY and CDR2 as SVGAGI (reference sequence). Deletions cut 9 bases from V and 7 bases from J, with 21 bases between. DNA for the CDR3: TGTGCCAGTGATCAAGCGGGTCCCCCAGGTGAAGCTTTCTTT. Translated: CASDQAGPPGEAFF.

This chain links TRBV6-1 with TRBJ2-5; 7 nucleotides line up with TRBD2. The CDR3 sequence is 15 residues long. From germline, CDR1 is MNHNS and CDR2 SASEGT. V gave up 3 bases and J gave up 1 base; unmatched junction bases: 5. This CDR3 reads CASSDSGLLQETQYF. The CDR3 DNA is TGTGCCAGCAGTGATAGCGGGCTTCTCCAAGAGACCCAGTACTTC.

The chain combines TRBV6-4 with TRBJ1-2, with D hard to call. V lost 4 bases, J lost 5 bases, and 11 bases lay in between. CDR3 size: 13 residues. Per the germline V gene, CDR1 is MRHNA and CDR2 is SNTAGT. The CDR3 here is CASSAERGYGYTF. The CDR3 DNA is TGTGCCAGCAGTGCCGAACGGGGATATGGCTACACCTTC.

The V call is TRBV7-2, the J call TRBJ2-3; the D is unclear. V was clipped by 6 bases and J by 3 bases, with 7 bases between them. This CDR3 spans 12 amino acids. Germline V gene data show CDR1 as SGHTA and CDR2 as FQGNSA. The CDR3 coding sequence is TGTGCCAGCAGTCCTATTACAGATACGCAGTATTTT. As protein: CASSPITDTQYF.

The chain employs TRBV7-2 and TRBJ2-7, with 9 bases identical to TRBD1. V shed 4 bases, J shed 3 bases, and the junction held 1 base outside the gene matches. The germline V gene encodes CDR1 SGHTA and CDR2 FQGNSA. This CDR3 contains 13 residues. The CDR3, as DNA: TGTGCCAGCAGCTGGGACAGGGTCTACGAGCAGTACTTC. This translates into CASSWDRVYEQYF. The variable domain in full, with the rest retrieved from reference TRBV7-2 and TRBJ2-7, is GAGVSQSPSNKVTEKGKDVELRCDPISGHTALYWYRQSLGQGLEFLIYFQGNSAPDKSGLPSDRFSAERTGGSVSTLTIQRTQQEDSAVYLCASSWDRVYEQYFGPGTRLTVT.

In this sample, this clone turned up once. J is TRBJ2-7 and V is TRBV4-2, with 14 bases lining up with TRBD2. Unmatched junction bases numbered 9, after V lost 4 bases and J lost 7 bases. The CDR3 has 16 residues. Germline V gene sequence: CDR1 LGHNA, CDR2 YNFKEQ. CDR3: CASSLDGTSGSREQYF. The CDR3 bases are TGTGCCAGCAGCCTCGACGGGACTAGCGGGAGTAGGGAGCAGTACTTC.

This sequence joins TRBV7-9 and TRBJ2-3; 7 positions match TRBD2. Germline CDR1 SEHNR, CDR2 FQNEAQ (reference sequence). The CDR3 consists of 16 residues. V lost 1 base to trimming and J lost 2 bases; unmatched junction nucleotides: 6. This CDR3 reads CASSLVGGSVTDTQYF. The CDR3 region has the DNA TGTGCCAGCAGCTTAGTCGGGGGGTCGGTCACAGATACGCAGTATTTT.

This clone turned up a few times. The chain employs TRBV18 and TRBJ2-7, with 7 bases lining up with TRBD1. Germline V CDR1 and CDR2: KGHSH, LQKENI. CDR3 length: 14 residues. Trimming removed 6 bases from V and 2 bases from J; junction bases left unmatched: 7. Here the CDR3 reads CASSHQTGTYEQYF. The DNA for the CDR3 is TGTGCCAGCTCCCATCAGACAGGGACCTACGAGCAGTACTTC.

The CDR3 coding sequence is TGTGCCAGCAGCCAAGGACAGGAAGCTTTCTTT. Encoded protein: CASSQGQEAFF. The chain links TRBV4-2 to TRBJ1-1; perhaps TRBD1 as D (5 bases). Germline values: CDR1 LGHNA, CDR2 YNFKEQ. Trimming took 1 base from V and 8 from J, leaving 5 bases between them. This CDR3 comprises 11 residues.

The chain employs TRBV5-3 and TRBJ2-7; TRBD2 matches at 9 bases. TRBV5-3 is filed as an ORF, its function uncertain. The CDR3 runs 17 residues. Unmatched junction bases numbered 11, after V lost 0 bases and J lost 4 bases. The CDR3: CARSLVGLANDSYEQYF. The CDR3 DNA reads TGTGCCAGAAGCTTGGTTGGACTAGCGAACGACTCTTACGAGCAGTACTTC.

This chain links TRBV28 with TRBJ2-7, with TRBD2 identical over 11 bases. Germline CDR1 is MDHEN and CDR2 is SYDVKM. The V and J ends lost 2 bases and 2 bases, in that order; junction bases with no gene match: 5. The CDR3 loop spans 16 amino acids. CDR3 in amino acids: CASSLSLTSGTYEQYF. CDR3 coding DNA: TGTGCCAGCAGTTTAAGCCTGACTAGCGGGACCTACGAGCAGTACTTC.

The V gene is TRBV7-4, the J gene TRBJ1-4, with a tentative D call TRBD1 (6 bases). This CDR3 is built from 13 residues. In germline, CDR1 is SGHVT, CDR2 SQSDAQ. Trimming shortened V by 4 bases and J by 7 bases, and 10 bases separated the two germline ends. The CDR3 sequence is CASSYYRAEKLFF. CDR3 coding DNA: TGTGCCAGCAGCTATTACAGGGCTGAAAAACTGTTTTTT.

This clone was found a few times. The DNA of the CDR3 is TGTGCCAGCAGTTCCCCGGGACTAGCGGAGAGGGAGCAGTTCTTC. It specifies CASSSPGLAEREQFF. The chain is built from TRBV5-4 and TRBJ2-1; TRBD2 matches at 11 bases. J was trimmed by 10 bases and V by 5 bases; bases with no gene match: 11. CDR3 length: 15 amino acids. From germline, CDR1 is SGHNT and CDR2 YYREEE (reference sequence).

The genes are TRBV14 and TRBJ2-5; 10 nucleotides match TRBD1. The V segment lost 4 bases and the J segment 9 bases; nucleotides outside the gene matches: 14. In germline, CDR1 is SGHDN, CDR2 FVKESK. CDR3 length: 16 amino acids. In DNA form, the CDR3 reads TGTGCCAGCAGCCGATCCGGGACAGGGGCCCCATGGGCCCAGTACTTC. Translated, it gives CASSRSGTGAPWAQYF.

The chain joins TRBV18 to TRBJ2-7; D remains ambiguous. V was shortened by 4 bases and J by 6 bases, with 13 bases between the two germline ends. The CDR3 is 13 amino acids. CDR1 is KGHSH, CDR2 LQKENI, per germline. CDR3 sequence (DNA): TGTGCCAGCTCACGCCCCGGAGAGGCCGAGCAGTACTTC. Amino acids: CASSRPGEAEQYF.

Comment on this clone: Other DNA sequences in this specimen translate into the identical CDR3. The V call is TRBV3-1 (or the pseudogene TRBV3-2), the J call TRBJ2-5; the match to TRBD2 covers 8 bases. V dropped 4 bases and J dropped 1; count of bases not matched to a gene: 2. This CDR3 has 14 residues. Germline CDR1 LGHDT, CDR2 YNNKEL (reference sequence). CDR3 region: CASSLLAGQETQYF. CDR3 coding DNA: TGTGCCAGCAGCCTCCTAGCGGGCCAAGAGACCCAGTACTTC.

The chain combines TRBV9 with TRBJ2-7, with D maybe TRBD2 (7 bases). CDR3 length equals 15 residues. V dropped 0 bases and J dropped 0 bases, with 10 bases sitting between them. Germline assignment: CDR1 SGDLS and CDR2 YYNGEE. The CDR3, as DNA: TGTGCCAGCAGCGTAGAGGGGGGGCCCTCCTACGAGCAGTACTTC. Its translation: CASSVEGGPSYEQYF.

This clone was seen a handful of times. The chain uses TRBV14 and TRBJ1-4, with D possibly matching TRBD1 (5 bases). The germline V gene has CDR1 SGHDN and CDR2 FVKESK. With 5 bases removed from V and 4 bases from J, the gap between germline ends came to 14 bases. The CDR3 has 15 amino acids. DNA for the CDR3: TGTGCCAGCAGCTTTACGGGACTCCTTAATGAAAAACTGTTTTTT. Translation: CASSFTGLLNEKLFF. Filled out from reference TRBV14 and TRBJ1-4, the complete variable domain reads EAGVTQFPSHSVIEKGQTVTLRCDPISGHDNLYWYRRVMGKEIKFLLHFVKESKQDESGMPNNRFLAERTGGTYSTLKVQPAELEDSGVYFCASSFTGLLNEKLFFGSGTQLSVL.

The CDR3, as DNA: TGCGCCAGCAGCCAGGGTTACGGGACTAGCGGAAAAAACATTCAGTACTTC. Translation gives CASSQGYGTSGKNIQYF. This chain uses TRBV4-3 with TRBJ2-4; 11 nucleotides align to TRBD2. The germline V gene has CDR1 LGHNA and CDR2 YSLEER. CDR3 length equals 17 residues. The trim removed 3 bases at V and 4 bases at J, leaving 8 bases unmatched.

This clone came up a few times. The V gene is TRBV30, the J gene TRBJ1-1, with D tentatively TRBD1 (5 bases). The CDR3 is 12 amino acids. V was cut by 2 bases and J by 5 bases, with 9 bases left in between. Per the germline V gene, CDR1 is GTSNPN and CDR2 is SVGIG (reference sequence). The CDR3 DNA is TGTGCCTGGAGTAATAGGGGAACTGAAGCTTTCTTT. Protein: CAWSNRGTEAFF.

This clone was detected a few times. The rearrangement uses TRBV6-2 or TRBV6-3 and TRBJ1-5; D may be TRBD1 (5 bases). The CDR3 covers 13 residues. V gave up 5 bases and J gave up 4 bases, with 9 bases separating them. The V gene's germline CDR1 is MNHEY and CDR2 SVGEGT. The CDR3 loop is CASSHPGNQPQHF. The CDR3 coding sequence is TGTGCCAGCAGTCACCCAGGGAATCAGCCCCAGCATTTT.

The genes are TRBV7-8 and TRBJ2-7; D gene uncertain. Germline V gene lookup returns CDR1 SGHVS and CDR2 FQNEAQ. CDR3 size: 12 residues. Trimming shortened V by 0 bases and J by 5 bases, and 5 bases separated the two germline ends. The CDR3 DNA reads TGTGCCAGCAGCTTAGCGTACAACGAGCAGTACTTC. Protein sequence: CASSLAYNEQYF.